Below are 25 T cell receptor beta chains sequenced from a single sample in a study of cytomegalovirus exposure and HLA in healthy donors. A multiplex PCR was run with 60 Vbeta primers and 13 Jbeta primers. Data came from immunoSEQ multiplex PCR; TCRdb stores just in-frame clones and leaves some out. Its table records more than 90,000 clones. The source material was PBMCs. The source of these receptors is a middle-aged man in good health and CMV-seropositive.

On this clone itself: One end of the junction fails to match germline, which may point to a read error. The chain couples TRBV4-1 to TRBJ2-7, with 7 bases identical to TRBD1. This CDR3 spans 14 amino acids. Germline CDR1 and CDR2: MGHRA and YSYEKL. In nucleotides, the CDR3 is TGCGCCAGCAGCCAAGCCTGGGAGAGGGGGCCCCTGAACTTC. Its translation is CASSQAWERGPLNF.

The chain links TRBV10-2 to TRBJ2-7; 7 nucleotides match TRBD2. Trimming at V came to 5 bases and at J to 7 bases, leaving 11 bases not matched to a gene. Germline V gene data show CDR1 as WSHSY and CDR2 as SAAADI. This CDR3 has 14 residues. CDR3 nucleotide sequence: TGCGCCAGCAGTCCCCTCGGGGGGATGGATGAGCAGTACTTC. Translating it yields CASSPLGGMDEQYF.

CDR3 bases: TGTGCCAGTACCCTAAGCCGACAGGGATTTAGGCCCCAGCATTTT. This gives the protein CASTLSRQGFRPQHF. The genes are TRBV19 and TRBJ1-5; 7 bases are shared with TRBD1. The CDR3 has 15 amino acids. The junction had 15 bases not matched to a gene; V was cut back by 7 bases and J by 9 bases. Germline V gene data show CDR1 as LNHDA and CDR2 as SQIVND (reference sequence).

CDR3 sequence (DNA): TGTGCCAGCAGAGTAGAATCTGTGGGGCACTACGAGCAGTACTTC. Encoded protein: CASRVESVGHYEQYF. V is TRBV28 and J is TRBJ2-7; D is possibly TRBD1 (5 bases). Germline CDR1 is MDHEN and CDR2 is SYDVKM. The CDR3 has 15 residues. V was trimmed by 6 bases and J by 3 bases, leaving 18 bases between them.

The chain recombines TRBV5-6 with TRBJ2-7; maybe TRBD2 (5 bases). This CDR3 contains 13 residues. The ends were cut back, 0 bases at V and 7 bases at J, with 11 bases in the middle. Germline V lookup: CDR1 SGHDT, CDR2 YYEEEE. The CDR3 loop reads CASSLADWMEQYF. CDR3 nucleotides: TGTGCCAGCAGCTTGGCGGACTGGATGGAGCAGTACTTC.

This chain joins TRBV20-1 and TRBJ2-7; D gene unclear. Germline V gene lookup returns CDR1 DFQATT and CDR2 SNEGSKA (reference sequence). V was trimmed by 5 bases and J by 2 bases, leaving 7 bases between them. This CDR3 has 11 amino acids. CDR3: CSASQTYEQYF. In nucleotides, the CDR3 is TGCAGTGCTTCTCAGACCTACGAGCAGTACTTC.

This chain joins TRBV5-1 and TRBJ1-4, with 8 bases identical to TRBD1. V trimming: 5 bases; J trimming: 4 bases; junction bases outside the gene matches: 4. Germline CDR1 SGHRS, CDR2 YFSETQ. The CDR3 consists of 14 residues. The CDR3, as DNA: TGCGCCAGCAGTTCGGGACAGGATAATGAAAAACTGTTTTTT. This encodes CASSSGQDNEKLFF.

The chain is built from TRBV28 and TRBJ2-7; no clear D. CDR1 and CDR2 from the germline V gene are MDHEN and SYDVKM. The CDR3 totals 15 residues. Trimming cost V 3 bases and J 2 bases, with 14 bases left between them. The CDR3 sequence: CASSLGSATTYEQYF. The CDR3 nucleotides are TGTGCCAGCAGTTTGGGTTCCGCTACTACCTACGAGCAGTACTTC.

The V gene is TRBV5-1, the J gene TRBJ2-1; D perhaps matches TRBD2 (6 bases). The CDR3 has 16 residues. V lost 4 bases and J 4 bases, leaving 18 bases between the germline ends. Germline assignment: CDR1 SGHRS and CDR2 YFSETQ. The CDR3 sequence is CASSRYWGDVYNEQFF. The CDR3 region has the DNA TGCGCCAGCAGCCGCTATTGGGGGGACGTATACAATGAGCAGTTCTTC.

The V call is TRBV9, the J call TRBJ1-3, with 10 bases lining up with TRBD1. Germline V CDR1 and CDR2: SGDLS, YYNGEE. This CDR3 contains 17 residues. With V trimmed by 0 bases and J by 2 bases, 5 bases remained unmatched. The CDR3 sequence: CASSVDTTGGTGNTIYF. The DNA of the CDR3 is TGTGCCAGCAGCGTAGACACGACAGGGGGCACTGGAAACACCATATATTTT.

The chain combines TRBV5-1 with TRBJ2-1; 7 bases align to TRBD2. The J segment lost 4 bases and the V segment lost 1 base, leaving 5 bases of the junction unmatched. The CDR3 is made up of 15 amino acids. CDR1 is SGHRS and CDR2 is YFSETQ in the germline V gene. The CDR3 spells CASSLSSGMYNEQFF. The CDR3 bases are TGCGCCAGCAGCTTGTCTAGCGGAATGTACAATGAGCAGTTCTTC.

The chain combines TRBV19 with TRBJ1-1; tentatively, D is TRBD1 (5 bases). This CDR3 has 14 residues. Germline V gene data show CDR1 as LNHDA and CDR2 as SQIVND (reference sequence). Trimming removed 5 bases from V and 4 bases from J, with 14 bases in between. CDR3 sequence (DNA): TGTGCCAGTAGTGACCGGGGGTATGGCACTGAAGCTTTCTTT. This sequence encodes CASSDRGYGTEAFF.

The gene calls are TRBV5-1 and TRBJ2-5; D gene uncertain. Trimming removed 4 bases from V and 5 bases from J, with 6 bases in between. Germline CDR1 reads SGHRS; CDR2 reads YFSETQ. The CDR3 runs to 11 residues. The CDR3: CASSARETQYF. The DNA of the CDR3 is TGCGCCAGCAGCGCCCGGGAGACCCAGTACTTC.

DNA for the CDR3: TGTGCCAGCAGTTCGGGCGGGACGAACGAGCAGTACTTC. Its translation: CASSSGGTNEQYF. V is TRBV28 and J is TRBJ2-7, with D possibly TRBD2 on 6 matching bases. Germline CDR1 reads MDHEN; CDR2 reads SYDVKM. The CDR3 is 13 amino acids. The V end was cut by 4 bases, the J end by 5 bases, with 12 bases between.

V and J are TRBV5-1 and TRBJ2-7, with 10 nucleotides matching TRBD1. CDR3 length equals 15 residues. Germline CDR1 is SGHRS and CDR2 is YFSETQ. V lost 4 bases to trimming and J lost 2 bases; unmatched junction nucleotides: 6. CDR3 nucleotide sequence: TGCGCCAGCAGCGAGACAGGGGGCGTCCCCTACGAGCAGTACTTC. This codes for CASSETGGVPYEQYF.

This chain connects TRBV14 to TRBJ2-2, with 9 positions matching TRBD2. The CDR3 has 12 residues. Germline values: CDR1 SGHDN, CDR2 FVKESK. V trimming: 2 bases; J trimming: 16 bases; junction bases outside the gene matches: 5. The CDR3 reads CASSQLASGKFF. Written as DNA, the CDR3 is TGTGCCAGCAGCCAATTGGCTAGCGGGAAGTTTTTT.

The chain is built from TRBV7-9 and TRBJ2-2; weak D call: TRBD2 (6 bases). CDR1 and CDR2 (germline): SEHNR, FQNEAQ (reference sequence). The CDR3 runs to 14 residues. The V and J ends lost 3 bases and 10 bases respectively, with 15 bases between them. CDR3 nucleotides: TGTGCCAGCAGCTTCCCCGGACTACCTCTGGAGCTGTTTTTT. Protein: CASSFPGLPLELFF.

The CDR3 loop is CASSYSRGGNTIYF. The CDR3 region has the DNA TGTGCCAGCAGTTACTCTAGGGGTGGAAACACCATATATTTT. The chain recombines TRBV6-6 with TRBJ1-3; maybe TRBD1 (5 bases). This CDR3 comprises 14 residues. V was cut by 0 bases and J by 3 bases, with 6 bases left in between. Germline values: CDR1 MNHNY, CDR2 SVGAGI (reference sequence).

This chain uses TRBV11-2 with TRBJ2-3, with D possibly being TRBD2 (6 bases). The CDR3 is 16 amino acids. Germline-derived CDR1 and CDR2 are SGHAT and FQNNGV. V lost 3 bases and J 1 base, leaving 14 bases between the germline ends. In DNA form, the CDR3 reads TGTGCCAGCAGCTTGGGGAGGAGGGTCGGCACAGATACGCAGTATTTT. Its protein is CASSLGRRVGTDTQYF. The complete variable domain, with remaining parts taken from reference TRBV11-2 and TRBJ2-3, reads EAGVAQSPRYKIIEKRQSVAFWCNPISGHATLYWYQQILGQGPKLLIQFQNNGVVDDSQLPKDRFSAERLKGVDSTLKIQPAKLEDSAVYLCASSLGRRVGTDTQYFGPGTRLTVL.

V usage is TRBV7-9 and J usage is TRBJ2-7, with 9 bases lining up with TRBD2. The germline V gene encodes CDR1 SEHNR and CDR2 FQNEAQ (reference sequence). V was pared by 8 bases and J by 8 bases, with 13 bases of the junction left unmatched. The CDR3 consists of 14 residues. The CDR3 loop reads CASGEAGGLPKQYF. The CDR3 DNA sequence: TGTGCCAGCGGGGAGGCGGGAGGGCTACCAAAGCAGTACTTC.

V is TRBV2 and J is TRBJ1-5, with TRBD1 matching 10 bases. The germline V gene has CDR1 SNHLY and CDR2 FYNNEI. The CDR3 contains 15 residues. J lost 6 bases, V lost 6 bases, and 8 bases had no gene match. In nucleotides, the CDR3 is TGTGCCAGCAGCCGGGACAGGGGTGAGGGTCAGCCCCAGCATTTT. Residues: CASSRDRGEGQPQHF.

The V and J genes are TRBV2 and TRBJ2-1; TRBD2 matches 10 bases. The CDR3 totals 12 residues. CDR1 and CDR2 (germline): SNHLY, FYNNEI. The ends lost 8 bases at V and 8 bases at J; junction bases unmatched: 3. Here the CDR3 reads CASGTSVDEQFF. The CDR3 nucleotides are TGTGCCAGCGGGACTAGCGTGGATGAGCAGTTCTTC.

This chain uses TRBV5-6 with TRBJ1-5, with 7 bases identical to TRBD1. The CDR3 length is 16 residues. The V and J ends lost 1 base and 2 bases, in that order; junction bases with no gene match: 6. The germline V gene has CDR1 SGHDT and CDR2 YYEEEE. The chain's CDR3 is CASSLRTGTGNQPQHF. The CDR3 DNA sequence: TGTGCCAGCAGCTTGAGGACCGGGACAGGCAATCAGCCCCAGCATTTT.

The chain uses TRBV5-1 and TRBJ2-7; 7 bases line up with TRBD2. Trimming cost V 0 bases and J 3 bases; bases outside gene matches: 6. Germline CDR1 and CDR2: SGHRS and YFSETQ. The CDR3 runs 15 residues. The CDR3: CASSLGIRDYYEQYF. The CDR3, as DNA: TGCGCCAGCAGCTTGGGTATTAGGGACTACTACGAGCAGTACTTC.

This chain links TRBV27 with TRBJ2-3; D uncertain. V shed 5 bases and J shed 5 bases, with 11 bases lying between them. The germline CDR1 and CDR2 sequences are MNHEY and SMNVEV (reference sequence). The CDR3 sequence is 13 residues long. This CDR3 reads CASSRARQDTQYF. The CDR3 DNA reads as TGTGCCAGCAGTCGAGCGCGCCAAGATACGCAGTATTTT.